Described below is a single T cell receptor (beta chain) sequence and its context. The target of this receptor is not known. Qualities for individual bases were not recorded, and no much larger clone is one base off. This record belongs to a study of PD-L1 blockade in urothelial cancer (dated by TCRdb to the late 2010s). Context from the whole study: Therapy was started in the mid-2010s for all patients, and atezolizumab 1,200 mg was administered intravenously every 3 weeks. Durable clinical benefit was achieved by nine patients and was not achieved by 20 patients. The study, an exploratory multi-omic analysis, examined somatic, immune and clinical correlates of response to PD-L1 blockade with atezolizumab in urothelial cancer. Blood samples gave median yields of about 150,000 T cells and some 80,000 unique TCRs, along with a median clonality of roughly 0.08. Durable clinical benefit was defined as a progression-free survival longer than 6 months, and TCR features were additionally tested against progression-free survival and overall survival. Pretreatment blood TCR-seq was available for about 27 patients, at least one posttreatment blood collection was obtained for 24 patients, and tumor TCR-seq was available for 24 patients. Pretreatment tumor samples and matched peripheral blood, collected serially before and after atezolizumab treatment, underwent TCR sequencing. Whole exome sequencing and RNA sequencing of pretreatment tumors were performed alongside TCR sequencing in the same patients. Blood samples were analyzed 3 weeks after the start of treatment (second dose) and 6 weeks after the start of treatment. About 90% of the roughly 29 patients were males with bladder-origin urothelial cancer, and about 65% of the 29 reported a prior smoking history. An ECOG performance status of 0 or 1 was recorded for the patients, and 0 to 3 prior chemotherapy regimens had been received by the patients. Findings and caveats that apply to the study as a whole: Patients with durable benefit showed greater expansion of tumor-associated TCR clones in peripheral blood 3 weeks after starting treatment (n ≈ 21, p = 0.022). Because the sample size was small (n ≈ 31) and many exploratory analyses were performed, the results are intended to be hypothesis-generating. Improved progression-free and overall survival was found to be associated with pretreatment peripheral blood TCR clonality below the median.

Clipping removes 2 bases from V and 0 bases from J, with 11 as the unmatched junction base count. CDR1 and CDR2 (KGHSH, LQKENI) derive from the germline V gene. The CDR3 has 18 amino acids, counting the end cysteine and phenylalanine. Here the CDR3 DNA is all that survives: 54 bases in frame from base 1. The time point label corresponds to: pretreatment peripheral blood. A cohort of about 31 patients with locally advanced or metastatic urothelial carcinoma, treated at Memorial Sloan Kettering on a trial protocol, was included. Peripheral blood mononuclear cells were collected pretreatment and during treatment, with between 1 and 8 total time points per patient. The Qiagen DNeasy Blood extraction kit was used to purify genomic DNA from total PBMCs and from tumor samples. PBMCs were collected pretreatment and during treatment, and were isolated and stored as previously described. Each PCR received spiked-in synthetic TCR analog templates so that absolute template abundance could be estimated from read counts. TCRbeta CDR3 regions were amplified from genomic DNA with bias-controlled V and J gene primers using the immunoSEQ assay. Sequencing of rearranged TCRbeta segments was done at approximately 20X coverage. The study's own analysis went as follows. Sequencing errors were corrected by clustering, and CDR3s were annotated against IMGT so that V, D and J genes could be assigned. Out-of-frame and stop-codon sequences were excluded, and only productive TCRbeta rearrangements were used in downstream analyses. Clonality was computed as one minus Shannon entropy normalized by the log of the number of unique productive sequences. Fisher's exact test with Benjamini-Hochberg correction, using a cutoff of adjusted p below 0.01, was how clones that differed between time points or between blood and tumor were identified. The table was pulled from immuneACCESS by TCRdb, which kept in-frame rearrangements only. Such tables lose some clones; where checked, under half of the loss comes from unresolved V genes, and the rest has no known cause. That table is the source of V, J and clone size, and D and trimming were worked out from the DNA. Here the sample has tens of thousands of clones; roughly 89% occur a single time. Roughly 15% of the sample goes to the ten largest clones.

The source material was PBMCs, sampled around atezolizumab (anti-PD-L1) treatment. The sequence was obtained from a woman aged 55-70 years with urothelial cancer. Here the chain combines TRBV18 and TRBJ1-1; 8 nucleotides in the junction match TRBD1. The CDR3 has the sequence CASSPIRQGMGVNTEAFF. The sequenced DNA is TGTGCCAGCTCACCAATACGACAGGGGATGGGAGTGAACACTGAAGCTTTCTTT.